This T cell receptor (beta chain) was documented in a study of cytomegalovirus exposure and HLA in healthy donors. V was cut by 5 bases and J by 6 bases, with 11 bases left in between. Germline-derived CDR1 and CDR2 are SGHDT and YYEEEE. The CDR3 is 13 amino acids. PCR used 60 Vbeta primers and 13 Jbeta primers. Sequencing used immunoSEQ multiplex PCR; TCRdb keeps in-frame clones, though not all of them. The data show around 120,000 clones, 65% to 85% seen once. This receptor was taken from a woman aged 40 to 49 in good health and CMV-seronegative. The sample taken for sequencing was PBMCs. The rearrangement joins TRBV5-6 to TRBJ2-2, with a tentative D call TRBD2 (5 bases). The CDR3 loop is CASRPSGAGELFF. The CDR3 DNA follows: TGTGCCAGCAGACCCAGCGGAGCCGGGGAGCTGTTTTTT.